The 18 T cell receptor beta chains given below trace back to one sample, sequenced in a study of beta chain features in type 1 diabetes. Regarding the study as a whole: Within each of all four CD4+ subsets, Type 1 diabetes patients had TCRB CDR3s that were moderately but significantly shorter.

No antigens are known for them. As every portion of the isolated RNA was reverse transcribed, the sequencing read expressed TCRB transcripts. Sequencing was performed with immunoSEQ multiplex PCR; in TCRdb, only in-frame clones are kept and a portion is missing. The sample gives about 160,000 clones, 7.8% of which show up once; 0.94% is in the top ten. Sequenced: central memory CD4+ T cells from blood. The origin of the receptors is a woman between 40 and 55 years old with type 1 diabetes.

The V gene is TRBV9, the J gene TRBJ2-7; D ambiguous. V gave up 4 bases and J gave up 4 bases, with 18 bases separating them. Germline assignment: CDR1 SGDLS and CDR2 YYNGEE. CDR3 length equals 15 residues. Here the CDR3 DNA reads TGTGCCAGCAGCCTCACCCCAGAGAGGCAATACGAGCAGTACTTC. This gives the protein CASSLTPERQYEQYF.

This clone turned up a few times. This chain joins TRBV6-1 and TRBJ1-1; 9 positions agree with TRBD1. J gave up 5 bases and V 1 base, and 5 bases lay outside the gene matches. Germline V gene data show CDR1 as MNHNS and CDR2 as SASEGT. The CDR3 is 15 residues long. Here the CDR3 DNA reads TGTGCCAGCAGTGAAGACAGGGGGCAACGGACTGAAGCTTTCTTT. Translating gives CASSEDRGQRTEAFF.

In this sample, this clone turned up a few times. The chain has TRBV10-3 and TRBJ2-3; 8 bases match TRBD2. Trimming removed 3 bases from V and 3 bases from J; junction bases left unmatched: 11. The V gene's germline CDR1 is ENHRY and CDR2 SYGVKD. This CDR3 is 17 amino acids long. CDR3 protein: CAISDPSGAGGTDTQYF. CDR3 DNA: TGTGCCATCAGTGACCCCTCTGGGGCGGGAGGAACAGATACGCAGTATTTT.

The chain carries TRBV28 and TRBJ2-5, with 8 bases fitting TRBD1. Germline V CDR1 and CDR2: MDHEN, SYDVKM. This CDR3 contains 14 residues. V was clipped by 8 bases and J by 6 bases; unmatched bases: 11. The CDR3 reads CASGPPGGLKTQYF. CDR3 DNA sequence: TGTGCCAGCGGACCCCCAGGGGGCTTGAAGACCCAGTACTTC.

This clone was observed a handful of times. The chain employs TRBV19 and TRBJ1-4; D call uncertain. The CDR3 has 16 amino acids. Per germline, CDR1 LNHDA and CDR2 SQIVND (reference sequence). V was pared by 5 bases and J by 2 bases, with 15 bases between. CDR3 bases: TGTGCCAGTAGTCTCATAGGTGAGGCTACTAATGAAAAACTGTTTTTT. This codes for CASSLIGEATNEKLFF.

The V call is TRBV11-3, the J call TRBJ2-7; 7 nucleotides align to TRBD1. The CDR3 contains 15 residues. V dropped 0 bases and J dropped 3; count of bases not matched to a gene: 5. Germline loops: CDR1 SGHNT, CDR2 YENEEA. CDR3 nucleotide sequence: TGTGCCAGCAGCTTAGAAGGGGGACAGTTCTACGAGCAGTACTTC. It is translated as CASSLEGGQFYEQYF.

The chain couples TRBV11-1 to TRBJ2-7, with D hard to call. The CDR3 consists of 15 residues. Germline CDR1 SGHAT, CDR2 FQDESV (reference sequence). Trimming stripped 2 bases from V and 2 bases from J, with 13 bases between. The CDR3 region is CASSLRPGKTYEQYF. CDR3 DNA: TGTGCCAGCAGCTTACGGCCAGGAAAAACCTACGAGCAGTACTTC.

The V and J genes are TRBV18 and TRBJ2-7; D not resolved. From germline, CDR1 is KGHSH and CDR2 LQKENI. Trimming pared 1 base from V and 6 bases from J, leaving 4 bases between. There are 11 residues in the CDR3. The chain's CDR3 is CASSPRGEQYF. DNA of the CDR3: TGTGCCAGCTCACCACGCGGCGAGCAGTACTTC.

In its sample, this clone was seen a few times. The V and J genes are TRBV6-6 and TRBJ2-7; 7 nucleotides line up with TRBD2. Germline V gene lookup returns CDR1 MNHNY and CDR2 SVGAGI (reference sequence). Losses at the gene ends were 7 bases for V and 7 bases for J; bases not matched to a gene: 10. This CDR3 contains 13 residues. In DNA, the CDR3 is TGTGCCAGCACTCCGTGGAGCGGGGTTGAGCAGTACTTC. It codes for CASTPWSGVEQYF.

This clone has just a few counts. The CDR3 region has the DNA TGTGCCACCAGCAGAGATACCAGGGACTACGAGCAGTACTTC. Translation: CATSRDTRDYEQYF. The genes are TRBV15 and TRBJ2-7; possibly TRBD1 for D (5 bases). The CDR3 totals 14 residues. CDR1 LNHNV and CDR2 YYDKDF come from the germline V gene (reference sequence). Trimming stripped 0 bases from V and 3 bases from J, with 9 bases between.

This clone was counted only a few times. The CDR3 spells CASSGGQGWETQYF. DNA for the CDR3: TGTGCCAGCAGCGGCGGACAGGGCTGGGAGACCCAGTACTTC. The chain is built from TRBV9 and TRBJ2-5, with TRBD1 identical over 8 bases. The trim removed 3 bases at V and 5 bases at J, leaving 6 bases unmatched. Germline assignment: CDR1 SGDLS and CDR2 YYNGEE. The CDR3 is 14 amino acids.

This clone was seen a few times. DNA of the CDR3: TGTGCCAGCAGCTTAAAAGCGGGAGGATTGCACCGCTACGAGCAGTACTTC. Amino acids: CASSLKAGGLHRYEQYF. The V gene is TRBV11-2, the J gene TRBJ2-7, with 9 bases matching TRBD2. Trimming cost V 2 bases and J 3 bases; bases outside gene matches: 11. Germline V gene lookup returns CDR1 SGHAT and CDR2 FQNNGV. The CDR3 runs 17 residues.

The V call is TRBV5-6, the J call TRBJ2-7; D perhaps matches TRBD2 (6 bases). Germline CDR1 and CDR2: SGHDT and YYEEEE. The CDR3 has 14 amino acids. V was trimmed by 0 bases and J by 6 bases, leaving 13 bases between them. The CDR3 nucleotides read TGTGCCAGCAGCTTGGGAGGTGCCGGGGGCGAGCAGTACTTC. This codes for CASSLGGAGGEQYF.

The table lists this clone with a few counts. The chain links TRBV20-1 to TRBJ2-5; possible D gene TRBD2, 5 bases. There are 11 residues in the CDR3. Germline V lookup: CDR1 DFQATT, CDR2 SNEGSKA (reference sequence). CDR3 loop: CSGGPRETQYF. The CDR3 nucleotides are TGCAGCGGAGGTCCCCGAGAGACCCAGTACTTC.

The chain joins TRBV30 to TRBJ1-5; TRBD1 aligns across 8 bases. CDR1 GTSNPN and CDR2 SVGIG come from the germline V gene (reference sequence). The CDR3 is 14 amino acids. The trim removed 0 bases at V and 10 bases at J, leaving 8 bases unmatched. CDR3 coding DNA: TGTGCCTGGAGTGTAGGACAGGGTATCAAACCCCAGCATTTT. Protein sequence: CAWSVGQGIKPQHF.

V gene TRBV4-3 combines with J gene TRBJ2-2; TRBD2 matches 9 bases. V was clipped by 0 bases and J by 0 bases; unmatched bases: 8. From germline, CDR1 is LGHNA and CDR2 YSLEER. CDR3 length: 19 amino acids. CDR3 loop: CASSQDSSGIFANTGELFF. The CDR3 region has the DNA TGCGCCAGCAGCCAAGATTCTAGCGGGATATTCGCGAACACCGGGGAGCTGTTTTTT.

This chain links TRBV11-2 with TRBJ2-7; TRBD1 aligns across 9 bases. Trimming cost V 5 bases and J 1 base; bases outside gene matches: 12. This CDR3 comprises 17 residues. Per germline, CDR1 SGHAT and CDR2 FQNNGV. CDR3 loop: CASSPHLTGGSSYEQYF. The CDR3 nucleotides read TGTGCCAGCAGCCCTCACCTGACAGGGGGGTCGTCCTACGAGCAGTACTTC.

This clone was found a few times. The chain carries TRBV7-8 and TRBJ2-7; no clear D gene. CDR3 length: 15 amino acids. From germline, CDR1 is SGHVS and CDR2 FQNEAQ. Trimming cost V 7 bases and J 2 bases, with 18 bases left between them. In DNA, the CDR3 is TGTGCCAGCATATCCGAACCGGGTTCTGCCTACGAGCAGTACTTC. Its protein is CASISEPGSAYEQYF.